These 4 T cell receptor beta chains originate from one sample sequenced in a study of T cell responses to AZD1222 COVID-19 vaccine. Here immunoSEQ multiplex PCR was the method, and the copy in TCRdb shows in-frame clones only, minus some. Of under 100,000 clones in the sample, 70% to 90% were seen once. The starting material was peripheral blood, obtained on day 0 of AZD1222 vaccination. All receptors come from an adult in good health.

The chain employs TRBV4-1 and TRBJ1-5; D unresolved. The CDR3 spans 16 residues. Trimming shortened V by 0 bases and J by 3 bases, and 12 bases separated the two germline ends. From germline, CDR1 is MGHRA and CDR2 YSYEKL. CDR3 sequence (DNA): TGCGCCAGCAGCCAAGACTATCCACGAGACAATCAGCCCCAGCATTTT. This codes for CASSQDYPRDNQPQHF.

The V call is TRBV5-4, the J call TRBJ1-2; TRBD1 is a possible D gene (5 bases). Deletions cut 0 bases from V and 8 bases from J, with 11 bases between. Germline CDR1 SGHNT, CDR2 YYREEE (reference sequence). The CDR3 loop spans 13 amino acids. The CDR3 DNA reads TGTGCCAGCAGCTTGGACAGGCCAGGAGGCTACACCTTC. This sequence encodes CASSLDRPGGYTF.

This chain joins TRBV11-1 and TRBJ1-6; D call uncertain. Trimming removed 1 base at V and 11 bases at J, with 15 bases between. The CDR3 runs to 15 residues. Germline V gene sequence: CDR1 SGHAT, CDR2 FQDESV (reference sequence). The CDR3 region is CASSLERLRGTPLHF. CDR3 in DNA: TGTGCCAGCAGCTTAGAAAGGCTTCGAGGGACACCCCTCCACTTT.

The J gene is TRBJ1-1, the V gene TRBV23-1; 7 bases align to TRBD1. TRBV23-1 falls under the ORF class, with uncertain function. After removal of 2 bases from V and 5 bases from J, the junction contained 8 bases not matched to a gene. This CDR3 has 15 residues. In DNA form, the CDR3 reads TGCGCCAGCAGTCAAAGGTCCAGGGGGAAAACTGAAGCTTTCTTT. Translation: CASSQRSRGKTEAFF.